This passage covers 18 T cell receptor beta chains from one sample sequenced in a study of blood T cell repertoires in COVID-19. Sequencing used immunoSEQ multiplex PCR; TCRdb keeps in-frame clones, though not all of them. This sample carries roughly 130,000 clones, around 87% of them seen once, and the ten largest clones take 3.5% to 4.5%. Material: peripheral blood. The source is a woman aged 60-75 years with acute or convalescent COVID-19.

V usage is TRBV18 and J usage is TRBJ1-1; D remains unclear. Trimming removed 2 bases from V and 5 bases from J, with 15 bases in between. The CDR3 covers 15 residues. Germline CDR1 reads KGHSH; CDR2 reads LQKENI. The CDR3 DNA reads TGTGCCAGCTCACCAGTCCCTCGGGGTATTACTGAAGCTTTCTTT. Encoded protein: CASSPVPRGITEAFF.

In DNA form, the CDR3 reads TGTGCCACCAGTGAGGCCGGGACAGGGGGCGGCTACACCTTC. This translates into CATSEAGTGGGYTF. The V gene is TRBV24-1, the J gene TRBJ1-2; 12 positions match TRBD1. J lost 8 bases, V lost 4 bases, and 4 bases had no gene match. The germline CDR1 and CDR2 sequences are KGHDR and SFDVKD. The CDR3 contains 14 residues.

Here the CDR3 DNA reads TGTGCCAGCAGTCGGACTGGGACAGATCATCAGCCCCAGCATTTT. It translates to CASSRTGTDHQPQHF. V usage is TRBV28 and J usage is TRBJ1-5; 7 nucleotides line up with TRBD1. The CDR3 covers 15 residues. Looked up from germline, CDR1 is MDHEN and CDR2 is SYDVKM. Losses at the gene ends were 5 bases for V and 5 bases for J; bases not matched to a gene: 9.

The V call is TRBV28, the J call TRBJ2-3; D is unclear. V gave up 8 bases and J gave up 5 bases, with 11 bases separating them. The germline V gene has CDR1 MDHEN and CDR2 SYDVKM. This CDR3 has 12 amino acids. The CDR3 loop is CASSTRVDTQYF. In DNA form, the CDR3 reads TGTGCCAGCTCAACGAGAGTAGATACGCAGTATTTT.

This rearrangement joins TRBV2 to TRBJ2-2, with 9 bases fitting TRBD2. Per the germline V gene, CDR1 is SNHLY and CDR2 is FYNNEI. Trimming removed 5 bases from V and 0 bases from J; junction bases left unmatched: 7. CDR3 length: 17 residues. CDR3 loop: CASSSLSGRSNTGELFF. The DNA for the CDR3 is TGTGCCAGCAGTTCTCTTAGCGGGAGATCGAACACCGGGGAGCTGTTTTTT.

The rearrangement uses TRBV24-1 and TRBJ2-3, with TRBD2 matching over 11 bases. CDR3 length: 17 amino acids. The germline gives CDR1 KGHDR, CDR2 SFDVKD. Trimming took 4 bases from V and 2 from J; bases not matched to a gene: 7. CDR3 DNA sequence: TGTGCCACCAGTGACTATCGACTAGCGGGGCACACAGATACGCAGTATTTT. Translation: CATSDYRLAGHTDTQYF.

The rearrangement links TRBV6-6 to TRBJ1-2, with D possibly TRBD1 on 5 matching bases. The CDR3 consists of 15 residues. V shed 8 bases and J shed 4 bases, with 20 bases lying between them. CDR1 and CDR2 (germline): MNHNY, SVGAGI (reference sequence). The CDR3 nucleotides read TGTGCCAGCGGTAGGGGATTAGAATCCGGCTATGGCTACACCTTC. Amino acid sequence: CASGRGLESGYGYTF.

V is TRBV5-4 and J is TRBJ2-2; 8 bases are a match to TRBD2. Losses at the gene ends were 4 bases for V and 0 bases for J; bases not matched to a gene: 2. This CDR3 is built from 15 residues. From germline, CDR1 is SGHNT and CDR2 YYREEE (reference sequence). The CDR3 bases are TGTGCCAGCAGCGGACTAGCTCCGAACACCGGGGAGCTGTTTTTT. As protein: CASSGLAPNTGELFF.

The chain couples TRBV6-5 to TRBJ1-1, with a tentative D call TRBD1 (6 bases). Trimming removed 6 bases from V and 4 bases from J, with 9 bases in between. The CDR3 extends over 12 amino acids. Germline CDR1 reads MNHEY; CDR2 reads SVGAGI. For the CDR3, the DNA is TGTGCCAGCAGCTCCAGGGGCACTGAAGCTTTCTTT. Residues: CASSSRGTEAFF.

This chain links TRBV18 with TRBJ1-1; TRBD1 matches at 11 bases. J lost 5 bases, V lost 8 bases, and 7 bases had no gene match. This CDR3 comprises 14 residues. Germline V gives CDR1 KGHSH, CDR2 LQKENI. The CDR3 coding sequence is TGTGCCAGCCTTAAAGGGACAGGGGGTACTGAAGCTTTCTTT. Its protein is CASLKGTGGTEAFF.

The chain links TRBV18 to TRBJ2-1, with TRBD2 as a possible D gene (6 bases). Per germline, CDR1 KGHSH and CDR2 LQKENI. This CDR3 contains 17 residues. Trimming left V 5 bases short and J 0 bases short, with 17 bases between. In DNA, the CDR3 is TGTGCCAGCTCAGCGATCCGGGGGAAAAGCTCCTACAATGAGCAGTTCTTC. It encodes CASSAIRGKSSYNEQFF. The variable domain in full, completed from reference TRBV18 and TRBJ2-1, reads NAGVMQNPRHLVRRRGQEARLRCSPMKGHSHVYWYRQLPEEGLKFMVYLQKENIIDESGMPKERFSAEFPKEGPSILRIQQVVRGDSAAYFCASSAIRGKSSYNEQFFGPGTRLTVL.

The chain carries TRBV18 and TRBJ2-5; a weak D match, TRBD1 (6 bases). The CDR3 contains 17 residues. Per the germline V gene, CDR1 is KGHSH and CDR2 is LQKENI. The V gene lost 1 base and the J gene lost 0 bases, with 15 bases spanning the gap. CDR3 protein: CASSPRRVWDNQETQYF. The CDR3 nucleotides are TGTGCCAGCTCACCACGACGGGTGTGGGACAACCAAGAGACCCAGTACTTC.

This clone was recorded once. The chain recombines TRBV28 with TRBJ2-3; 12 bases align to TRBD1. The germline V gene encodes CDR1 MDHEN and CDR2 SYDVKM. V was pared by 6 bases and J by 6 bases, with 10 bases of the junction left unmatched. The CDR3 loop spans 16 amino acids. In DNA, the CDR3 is TGTGCCAGCAGCCCCGGGACAGGGGGCTGGCTGGATACGCAGTATTTT. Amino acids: CASSPGTGGWLDTQYF.

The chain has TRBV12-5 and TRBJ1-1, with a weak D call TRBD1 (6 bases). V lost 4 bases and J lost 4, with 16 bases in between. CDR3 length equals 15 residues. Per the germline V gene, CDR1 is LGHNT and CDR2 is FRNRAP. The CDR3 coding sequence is TGTGCTAGTGGTTCCCAACAGGGTAGATCCACTGAAGCTTTCTTT. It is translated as CASGSQQGRSTEAFF.

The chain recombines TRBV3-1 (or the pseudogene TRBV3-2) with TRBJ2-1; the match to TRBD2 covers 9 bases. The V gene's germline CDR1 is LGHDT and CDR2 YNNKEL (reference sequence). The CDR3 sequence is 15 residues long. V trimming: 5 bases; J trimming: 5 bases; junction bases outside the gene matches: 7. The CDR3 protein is CASSTGLAGDNEQFF. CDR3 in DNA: TGTGCCAGCAGCACGGGACTAGCAGGAGACAATGAGCAGTTCTTC.

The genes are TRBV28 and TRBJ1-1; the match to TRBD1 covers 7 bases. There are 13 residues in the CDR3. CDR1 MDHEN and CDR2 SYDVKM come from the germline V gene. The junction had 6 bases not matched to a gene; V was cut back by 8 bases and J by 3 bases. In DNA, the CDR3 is TGTGCCAGCGGCACAGGACAGGACACTGAAGCTTTCTTT. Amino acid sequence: CASGTGQDTEAFF.

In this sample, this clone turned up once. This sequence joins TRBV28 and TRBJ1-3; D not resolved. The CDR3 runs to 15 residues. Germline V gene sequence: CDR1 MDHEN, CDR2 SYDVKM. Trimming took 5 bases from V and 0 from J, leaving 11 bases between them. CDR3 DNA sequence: TGTGCCAGCAGTCCCGCTAGATTCTCTGGAAACACCATATATTTT. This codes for CASSPARFSGNTIYF.

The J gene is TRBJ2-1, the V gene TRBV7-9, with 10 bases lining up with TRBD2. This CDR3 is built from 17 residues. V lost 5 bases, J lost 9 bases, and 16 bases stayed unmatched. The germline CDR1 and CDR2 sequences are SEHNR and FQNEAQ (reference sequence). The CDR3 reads CASSHPLTRLAGVEQFF. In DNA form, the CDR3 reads TGTGCCAGCAGCCACCCCCTCACCCGGCTAGCGGGAGTTGAGCAGTTCTTC.